The source of this TCR beta chain is a study of T cell responses to AZD1222 COVID-19 vaccine. Profiling relied on immunoSEQ multiplex PCR, and the TCRdb table lists in-frame clones only, not all of them. The data hold under 150,000 clones, with around 93% observed a single time. Broader study findings: Every sample of the repertoires postdated the peak T cell response. Clonal diversity was possibly underestimated; the donors were predominantly white British and more often female.

Comment on this clone: Its antigen is not known.

V was trimmed by 1 base and J by 1 base, leaving 8 bases between them. Germline V CDR1 and CDR2: WNHNN, SYGVQD (reference sequence). This CDR3 is built from 15 residues. This chain links TRBV10-1 with TRBJ2-1; D gene ambiguous. This material consisted of peripheral blood, taken on day 0 of AZD1222 vaccination. This receptor was taken from an adult in good health. CDR3 bases: TGCGCCAGCAGTGAGTTGTTAAGTTCCTACAATGAGCAGTTCTTC. Protein product: CASSELLSSYNEQFF.